The present TCR beta chain was sequenced within a study of CDR3 diversity in severe acne (dated by TCRdb to between 2017 and 2020). The germline V gene provides CDR1 SGHRS and CDR2 YFSETQ. From the cysteine up to the phenylalanine, the CDR3 has a length of 14 residues. This entry keeps only the CDR3 DNA: 42 bases, framed from base 1. Between the V and J ends, shortened by 3 bases and 6 bases respectively, the junction contains 16 bases. Libraries were prepared through PCR. TCRdb records Illumina HiSeq 2000 as the sequencer. TCRdb reprocessed the public reads (quality trimming at Q25 with fastp, clone calling with MiXCR) and kept in-frame beta chains. Every distinct CDR3 protein forms one entry, paired with its most common genes and DNA. The table for this sample lists some 84,000 distinct CDR3 sequences; 45% to 65% of them were counted only once. The ten top clones hold 14% of the sample. This clonotype came up a few times. No cognate antigen has been identified for it. No base qualities exist here, and no much larger clone lies one base off it.

The chain was built from TRBV5-1 and TRBJ2-7, with the D assignment possibly TRBD1 or TRBD2, given 5 matching bases for each. The sequencing sample was made of blood. This receptor was obtained from a male donor in good health, without acne. The base sequence is TGCGCCAGCAGCTGGGGGACGGATGGTCGCGAGCAGTACTTC. This codes for CASSWGTDGREQYF.